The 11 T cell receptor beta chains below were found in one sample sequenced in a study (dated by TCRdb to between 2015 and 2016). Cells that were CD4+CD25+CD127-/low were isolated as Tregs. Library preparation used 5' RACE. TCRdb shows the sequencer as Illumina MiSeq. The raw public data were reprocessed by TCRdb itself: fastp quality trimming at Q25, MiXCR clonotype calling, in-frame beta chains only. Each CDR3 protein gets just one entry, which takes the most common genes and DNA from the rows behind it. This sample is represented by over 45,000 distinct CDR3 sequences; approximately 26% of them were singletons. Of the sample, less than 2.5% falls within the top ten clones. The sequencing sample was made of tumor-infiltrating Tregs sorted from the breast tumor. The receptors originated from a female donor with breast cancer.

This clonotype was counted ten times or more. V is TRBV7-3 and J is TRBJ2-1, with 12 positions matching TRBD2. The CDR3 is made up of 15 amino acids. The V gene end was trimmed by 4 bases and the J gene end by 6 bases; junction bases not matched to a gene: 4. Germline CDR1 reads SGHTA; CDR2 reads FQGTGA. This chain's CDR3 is CASSSRLAGANEQFF. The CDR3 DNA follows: TGTGCCAGCAGCTCTCGACTAGCGGGGGCCAATGAGCAGTTCTTC.

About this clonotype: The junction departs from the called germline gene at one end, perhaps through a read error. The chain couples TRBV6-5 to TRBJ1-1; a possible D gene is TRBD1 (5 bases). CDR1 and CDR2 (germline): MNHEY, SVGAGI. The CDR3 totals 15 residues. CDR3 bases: TGTGTCAGCAGTTTTGGACAATTTACCGGCACTGAAGCTTTCTTT. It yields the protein CVSSFGQFTGTEAFF.

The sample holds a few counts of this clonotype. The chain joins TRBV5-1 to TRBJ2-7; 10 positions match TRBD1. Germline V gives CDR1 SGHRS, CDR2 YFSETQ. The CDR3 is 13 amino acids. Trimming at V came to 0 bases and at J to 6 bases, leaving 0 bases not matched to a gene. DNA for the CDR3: TGCGCCAGCAGCTTGGGGGACAGGGGCGAGCAGTACTTC. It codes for CASSLGDRGEQYF.

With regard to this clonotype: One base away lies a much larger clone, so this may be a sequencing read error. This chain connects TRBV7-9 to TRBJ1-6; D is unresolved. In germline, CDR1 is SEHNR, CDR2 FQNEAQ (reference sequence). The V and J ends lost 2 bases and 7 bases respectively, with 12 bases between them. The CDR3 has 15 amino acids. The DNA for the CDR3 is TGTGCCAGCAGCTTACCCGGGGATGCGAATTCACCCCTCCACTTT. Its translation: CASSLPGDANSPLHF.

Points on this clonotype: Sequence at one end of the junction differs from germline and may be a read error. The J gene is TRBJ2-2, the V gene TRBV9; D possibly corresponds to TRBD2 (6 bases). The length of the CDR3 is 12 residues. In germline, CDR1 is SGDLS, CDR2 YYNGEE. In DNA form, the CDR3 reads TGTGCCAGCAGCGAAGTGGCCGGGGGGCTGTTTTTT. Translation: CASSEVAGGLFF.

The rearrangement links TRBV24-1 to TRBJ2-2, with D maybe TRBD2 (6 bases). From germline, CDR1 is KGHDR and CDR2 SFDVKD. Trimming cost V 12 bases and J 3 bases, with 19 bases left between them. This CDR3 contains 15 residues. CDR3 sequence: CAPISGDLDTGELFF. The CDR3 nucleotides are TGTGCCCCGATCTCGGGGGACCTTGACACCGGGGAGCTGTTTTTT.

The chain's CDR3 is CASIPGKAWGKLFF. The CDR3 coding sequence is TGTGCCAGCATACCAGGCAAAGCCTGGGGAAAACTGTTTTTT. J is TRBJ1-4 and V is TRBV6-1; D gene unclear. The germline V gene has CDR1 MNHNS and CDR2 SASEGT. The CDR3 extends over 14 amino acids. The V and J ends lost 7 bases and 10 bases respectively, with 19 bases between them.

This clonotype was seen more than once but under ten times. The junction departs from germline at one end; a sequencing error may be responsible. CDR3 bases: TGCGCCAGCAGCTTGGGGGAAATGGGAGAGAGGTACGCCTTC. Translation: CASSLGEMGERYAF. The chain recombines TRBV5-1 with TRBJ1-2, with unresolved D. This CDR3 is 14 amino acids long. From germline, CDR1 is SGHRS and CDR2 YFSETQ.

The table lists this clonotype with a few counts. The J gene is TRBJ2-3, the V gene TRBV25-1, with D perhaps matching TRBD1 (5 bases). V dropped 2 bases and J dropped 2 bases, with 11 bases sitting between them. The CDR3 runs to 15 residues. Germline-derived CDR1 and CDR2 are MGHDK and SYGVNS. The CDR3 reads CASSERRDFTDTQYF. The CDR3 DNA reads TGTGCCAGCAGTGAACGCAGGGATTTCACAGATACGCAGTATTTT.

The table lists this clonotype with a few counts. The CDR3 DNA reads TGTGCCAGCAGCCCCGGACTAGCGGGGCACAATGAGCAGTTCTTC. It specifies CASSPGLAGHNEQFF. The chain couples TRBV3-1 to TRBJ2-1, with 12 bases that match TRBD2. V dropped 4 bases and J dropped 5; count of bases not matched to a gene: 3. This CDR3 contains 15 residues. Germline CDR1 is LGHDT and CDR2 is YNNKEL (reference sequence).

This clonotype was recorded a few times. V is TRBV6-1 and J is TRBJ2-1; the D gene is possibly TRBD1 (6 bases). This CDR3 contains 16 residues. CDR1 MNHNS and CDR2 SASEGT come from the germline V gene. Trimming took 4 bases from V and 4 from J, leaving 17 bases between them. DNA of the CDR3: TGTGCCAGCAGTGGAGACAGGAGATGGGGATACAATGAGCAGTTCTTC. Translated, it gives CASSGDRRWGYNEQFF.